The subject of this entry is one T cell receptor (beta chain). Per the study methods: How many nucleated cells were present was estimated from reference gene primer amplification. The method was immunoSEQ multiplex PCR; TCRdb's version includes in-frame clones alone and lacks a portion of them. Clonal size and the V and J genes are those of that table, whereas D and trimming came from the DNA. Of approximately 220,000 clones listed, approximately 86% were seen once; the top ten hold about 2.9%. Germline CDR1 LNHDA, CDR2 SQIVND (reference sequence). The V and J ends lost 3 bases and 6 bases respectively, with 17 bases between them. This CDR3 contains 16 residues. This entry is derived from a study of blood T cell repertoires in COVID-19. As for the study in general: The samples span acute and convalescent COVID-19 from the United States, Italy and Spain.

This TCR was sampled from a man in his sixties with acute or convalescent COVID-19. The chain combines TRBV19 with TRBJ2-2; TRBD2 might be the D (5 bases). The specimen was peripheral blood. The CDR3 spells CASSMSRGSDPGELFF. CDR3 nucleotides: TGTGCCAGTAGTATGAGCCGGGGATCGGACCCCGGGGAGCTGTTTTTT.